Listed here are 27 T cell receptor beta chains from one sample, sequenced in a study of OX40 agonist ivuxolimab in advanced cancers. Only in-frame clones appear in the TCRdb table, and some are missing; sequencing was by immunoSEQ multiplex PCR. This table holds tens of thousands of clones, approximately 80% found once. The sequencing used CD4+ or CD8+ T cells sorted from blood, collected in a trial of the OX40 agonist ivuxolimab. These receptors were taken from an adult with an advanced solid tumor such as melanoma, head and neck, liver or kidney cancer.

The V gene is TRBV6-5, the J gene TRBJ1-2; D uncertain. CDR3 length equals 13 residues. With 2 bases removed from V and 2 bases from J, the gap between germline ends came to 6 bases. The germline V gene encodes CDR1 MNHEY and CDR2 SVGAGI. As DNA, the CDR3 is TGTGCCAGCAGTTACCGGCAGAACTATGGCTACACCTTC. Protein product: CASSYRQNYGYTF.

V gene TRBV7-2 combines with J gene TRBJ2-1; weak D call: TRBD2 (5 bases). CDR3 length: 12 amino acids. CDR1 is SGHTA, CDR2 FQGNSA, per germline. The ends were cut back, 3 bases at V and 8 bases at J, with 8 bases in the middle. The DNA of the CDR3 is TGTGCCAGCAGCTTTGGAGGCGATGAGCAGTTCTTC. This gives the protein CASSFGGDEQFF.

In nucleotides, the CDR3 is TGTGCCAGCAGTTTCCCAACGGGGGGACAGGGGCACCTGGATACGCAGTATTTT. Residues: CASSFPTGGQGHLDTQYF. V usage is TRBV28 and J usage is TRBJ2-3, with 10 bases identical to TRBD1. The CDR3 loop spans 18 amino acids. Germline-derived CDR1 and CDR2 are MDHEN and SYDVKM. V was pared by 3 bases and J by 6 bases, with 15 bases of the junction left unmatched.

The chain combines TRBV28 with TRBJ2-1, with TRBD1 matching over 10 bases. The V and J ends lost 4 bases and 8 bases, in that order; junction bases with no gene match: 14. Germline CDR1 reads MDHEN; CDR2 reads SYDVKM. The CDR3 runs to 17 residues. The CDR3 region is CASSSPPGQGNNDEQFF. As DNA, the CDR3 is TGTGCCAGCAGTTCCCCCCCGGGACAGGGGAATAACGATGAGCAGTTCTTC.

The rearrangement joins TRBV6-6 to TRBJ1-1; D gene uncertain. V was pared by 7 bases and J by 0 bases, with 9 bases between. Germline lookup yields CDR1 MNHNY and CDR2 SVGAGI (reference sequence). This CDR3 region has 13 residues. The chain's CDR3 is CASKRGLNTEAFF. The CDR3 DNA sequence: TGTGCCAGCAAACGCGGGTTGAACACTGAAGCTTTCTTT.

The chain employs TRBV30 and TRBJ1-2; D is uncertain. The CDR3 spans 12 residues. V lost 0 bases and J lost 4, with 6 bases in between. Looked up from germline, CDR1 is GTSNPN and CDR2 is SVGIG (reference sequence). The CDR3, as DNA: TGTGCCTGGAGTGTACGGGGCTATGGCTACACCTTC. Amino acids: CAWSVRGYGYTF.

The chain recombines TRBV28 with TRBJ1-2; TRBD1 matches 7 bases. The CDR3 consists of 14 residues. Unmatched junction bases numbered 7, after V lost 3 bases and J lost 6 bases. Germline CDR1 MDHEN, CDR2 SYDVKM. In DNA, the CDR3 is TGTGCCAGCAGTTTCCTCGACAGGGAAGATGGCTACACCTTC. It is translated as CASSFLDREDGYTF.

This rearrangement joins TRBV6-6 to TRBJ1-5, with a possible D match to TRBD1 (5 bases). Trimming took off 6 bases at V and 2 bases at J, with 8 bases between the two ends. The germline V gene encodes CDR1 MNHNY and CDR2 SVGAGI (reference sequence). The CDR3 length is 13 residues. The CDR3 nucleotides are TGTGCCAGCAGCCAACAGGGCAATCAGCCCCAGCATTTT. This codes for CASSQQGNQPQHF.

This clone was detected once. This sequence joins TRBV7-6 and TRBJ1-1, with D unclear. CDR1 and CDR2 from the germline V gene are SGHVS and FNYEAQ. The V end lost 11 bases, the J end lost 5 bases, and 15 bases lay between the germline ends. CDR3 length equals 12 residues. Written as DNA, the CDR3 is TGTGCCTGCGGAGGGCGAGGAACTGAAGCTTTCTTT. This translates into CACGGRGTEAFF.

Here the CDR3 reads CAWSGGTNEKLFF. CDR3 nucleotide sequence: TGTGCCTGGAGTGGGGGAACTAATGAAAAACTGTTTTTT. V and J are TRBV30 and TRBJ1-4; D remains ambiguous. V lost 1 base and J lost 1, with 4 bases in between. Germline V gene lookup returns CDR1 GTSNPN and CDR2 SVGIG (reference sequence). The CDR3 is made up of 13 amino acids.

This chain connects TRBV27 to TRBJ2-3; weak D call: TRBD1 (5 bases). This CDR3 has 15 residues. V was trimmed by 5 bases and J by 0 bases, leaving 12 bases between them. Germline assignment: CDR1 MNHEY and CDR2 SMNVEV (reference sequence). Here the CDR3 reads CASSQGVTSTDTQYF. In DNA form, the CDR3 reads TGTGCCAGCAGTCAGGGCGTTACTAGCACAGATACGCAGTATTTT.

For this clone: The same CDR3 also results from other DNA sequences found in this sample. The chain recombines TRBV7-9 with TRBJ2-3, with TRBD2 as a possible D gene (7 bases). The V gene's germline CDR1 is SEHNR and CDR2 FQNEAQ (reference sequence). This CDR3 is 14 amino acids long. V lost 8 bases, J lost 2 bases, and 14 bases lay in between. CDR3 coding DNA: TGTGCCAGCCGCCCGGGGGGCATCACAGATACGCAGTATTTT. Protein product: CASRPGGITDTQYF. The variable domain in full, completed from reference TRBV7-9 and TRBJ2-3, reads DTGVSQNPRHKITKRGQNVTFRCDPISEHNRLYWYRQTLGQGPEFLTYFQNEAQLEKSRLLSDRFSAERPKGSFSTLEIQRTEQGDSAMYLCASRPGGITDTQYFGPGTRLTVL.

The gene calls are TRBV7-9 and TRBJ2-5; no definite D call. The CDR3 extends over 15 amino acids. In germline, CDR1 is SEHNR, CDR2 FQNEAQ (reference sequence). V lost 1 base and J lost 1, with 10 bases in between. In DNA form, the CDR3 reads TGTGCCAGCAGCTTAGTCAGTGGCCGCCAAGAGACCCAGTACTTC. Residues: CASSLVSGRQETQYF.

The chain has TRBV28 and TRBJ2-2; tentative D call: TRBD2 (5 bases). Germline V gene lookup returns CDR1 MDHEN and CDR2 SYDVKM. There are 13 residues in the CDR3. Trimming shortened V by 6 bases and J by 6 bases, and 11 bases separated the two germline ends. The DNA of the CDR3 is TGTGCCAGCAGACTGGCCGGGGCCGGGGAGCTGTTTTTT. Translated: CASRLAGAGELFF. Together with reference TRBV28 and TRBJ2-2, the CDR3 gives the full variable domain: DVKVTQSSRYLVKRTGEKVFLECVQDMDHENMFWYRQDPGLGLRLIYFSYDVKMKEKGDIPEGYSVSREKKERFSLILESASTNQTSMYLCASRLAGAGELFFGEGSRLTVL.

The V and J genes are TRBV11-1 and TRBJ2-6; D not certain. The V end was cut by 4 bases, the J end by 0 bases, with 10 bases between. This CDR3 is 16 amino acids long. Per the germline V gene, CDR1 is SGHAT and CDR2 is FQDESV (reference sequence). The CDR3 sequence: CASSSNVLSGANVLTF. The CDR3 DNA reads as TGTGCCAGCAGCTCAAATGTCCTCTCTGGGGCCAACGTCCTGACTTTC.

The CDR3 spells CASRPTVNQPQHF. The CDR3 bases are TGTGCCAGCAGACCGACAGTCAATCAGCCCCAGCATTTT. The chain joins TRBV2 to TRBJ1-5; a possible D gene is TRBD1 (5 bases). Germline V gives CDR1 SNHLY, CDR2 FYNNEI. V was shortened by 6 bases and J by 3 bases, with 9 bases between the two germline ends. The CDR3 length is 13 residues. Filled out from reference TRBV2 and TRBJ1-5, the complete variable domain reads EPEVTQTPSHQVTQMGQEVILRCVPISNHLYFYWYRQILGQKVEFLVSFYNNEISEKSEIFDDQFSVERPDGSNFTLKIRSTKLEDSAMYFCASRPTVNQPQHFGDGTRLSIL.

In its sample, this clone is medium-sized (0.01 to 0.1%). The V and J genes are TRBV15 and TRBJ1-3; D is ambiguous. The CDR3 is 17 amino acids. CDR1 is LNHNV and CDR2 is YYDKDF in the germline V gene (reference sequence). Trimming stripped 1 base from V and 2 bases from J, with 15 bases between. DNA of the CDR3: TGTGCCACCAGCAGAGTAGGCGCAGGATTCACTGGAAACACCATATATTTT. Its translation is CATSRVGAGFTGNTIYF.

The chain has TRBV6-5 and TRBJ1-3; TRBD1 matches 7 bases. V dropped 4 bases and J dropped 0; count of bases not matched to a gene: 6. CDR3 length: 16 residues. The germline CDR1 and CDR2 sequences are MNHEY and SVGAGI. The CDR3 reads CASSFRTGNSGNTIYF. The DNA for the CDR3 is TGTGCCAGCAGTTTCCGGACAGGCAACTCTGGAAACACCATATATTTT.

The chain carries TRBV7-7 and TRBJ1-3; D is undetermined. Trimming took 4 bases from V and 4 from J, leaving 8 bases between them. The germline gives CDR1 SSHAT, CDR2 FNYEAQ (reference sequence). The CDR3 spans 13 residues. Here the CDR3 reads CASSSTEGNTIYF. The CDR3 bases are TGTGCCAGCAGCTCCACCGAAGGAAACACCATATATTTT.

The V gene is TRBV7-3, the J gene TRBJ2-3; 8 bases fit TRBD2. The CDR3 contains 14 residues. In germline, CDR1 is SGHTA, CDR2 FQGTGA. The junction had 4 bases not matched to a gene; V was cut back by 6 bases and J by 2 bases. CDR3 loop: CASRPGGPTDTQYF. CDR3 nucleotide sequence: TGTGCCAGCAGACCGGGGGGGCCCACAGATACGCAGTATTTT.

The chain has TRBV20-1 and TRBJ1-1; D is unclear. CDR3 length equals 11 residues. The germline V gene encodes CDR1 DFQATT and CDR2 SNEGSKA (reference sequence). Trimming removed 7 bases at V and 7 bases at J, with 13 bases between. In nucleotides, the CDR3 is TGCAGTGGCATACCCAACCTTGAAGCTTTCTTT. This sequence encodes CSGIPNLEAFF.

CDR3 in amino acids: CASSQGLKETQYF. The DNA of the CDR3 is TGTGCCAGCAGCCAGGGATTGAAAGAGACCCAGTACTTC. The chain has TRBV14 and TRBJ2-5; D gene ambiguous. Trimming left V 3 bases short and J 3 bases short, with 8 bases between. The germline V gene has CDR1 SGHDN and CDR2 FVKESK. This CDR3 spans 13 amino acids.

This rearrangement joins TRBV11-2 to TRBJ2-3; D not certain. Germline V lookup: CDR1 SGHAT, CDR2 FQNNGV. The CDR3 covers 13 residues. V was cut by 1 base and J by 2 bases, with 4 bases left in between. CDR3 sequence: CASSLGDTDTQYF. CDR3 DNA: TGTGCCAGCAGCTTAGGGGACACAGATACGCAGTATTTT.

The genes are TRBV21-1 and TRBJ2-3. TRBV21-1 is noted as a pseudogene. The CDR3 has 18 residues. CDR3 amino acids: CASSNIQKVTAPRDTQYF. As DNA, the CDR3 is TGTGCCAGCAGCAATATACAGAAGGTCACAGCGCCACGAGATACGCAGTATTTT.

The chain recombines TRBV2 with TRBJ2-1; D unclear. Germline CDR1 reads SNHLY; CDR2 reads FYNNEI. The CDR3 has 11 residues. Trimming pared 3 bases from V and 15 bases from J, leaving 12 bases between. CDR3 sequence reads: CASSELGRPFF. The CDR3 bases are TGTGCCAGCAGTGAGCTGGGCCGACCGTTCTTC.

The chain uses TRBV19 and TRBJ1-5; the match to TRBD1 covers 8 bases. Germline assignment: CDR1 LNHDA and CDR2 SQIVND (reference sequence). The CDR3 totals 18 residues. The V and J ends lost 6 bases and 1 base, in that order; junction bases with no gene match: 14. The CDR3, as DNA: TGTGCCAGTAGCCACTTACGCCAGGGGGCAGGGAGCAATCAGCCCCAGCATTTT. Translation: CASSHLRQGAGSNQPQHF.

The chain carries TRBV5-1 and TRBJ1-3, with 10 bases that match TRBD1. Germline lookup yields CDR1 SGHRS and CDR2 YFSETQ. This CDR3 is 14 amino acids long. V trimming: 4 bases; J trimming: 7 bases; junction bases outside the gene matches: 5. The CDR3 sequence: CASSRTGGENTIYF. CDR3 sequence (DNA): TGCGCCAGCAGCCGGACAGGGGGAGAGAACACCATATATTTT.